The table lists the clone carrying this TCR beta chain with a few counts. This sample was included in a study of cytomegalovirus exposure and HLA in healthy donors. Vbeta (60) and Jbeta (13) primers were used in the PCR. Method: immunoSEQ multiplex PCR; TCRdb's copy keeps in-frame clones and lacks some. Among just under 150,000 clones, 65% to 90% were seen once, and the ten largest hold less than 3.5%. The TCR was taken from a woman in her twenties or thirties in good health and CMV-seronegative. The sequenced sample was PBMCs.

The CDR3 DNA reads TGTGCCAGCAGTTCCCGACTGGATGGAAGCTACACCTTC. Residues: CASSSRLDGSYTF. The gene calls are TRBV6-6 and TRBJ1-2; D not resolved. This CDR3 contains 13 residues. Germline V gene data show CDR1 as MNHNY and CDR2 as SVGAGI (reference sequence). V was cut by 4 bases and J by 9 bases, with 15 bases left in between.